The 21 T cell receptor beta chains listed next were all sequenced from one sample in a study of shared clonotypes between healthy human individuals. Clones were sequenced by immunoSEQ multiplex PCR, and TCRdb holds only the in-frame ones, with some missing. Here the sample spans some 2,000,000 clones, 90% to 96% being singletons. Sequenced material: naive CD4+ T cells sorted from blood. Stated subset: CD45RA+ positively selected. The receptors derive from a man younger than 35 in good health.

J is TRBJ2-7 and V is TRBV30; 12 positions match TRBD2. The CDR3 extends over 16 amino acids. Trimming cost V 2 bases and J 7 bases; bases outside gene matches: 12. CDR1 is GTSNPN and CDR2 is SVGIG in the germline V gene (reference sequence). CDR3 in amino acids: CAWSRMRTSGKEEQYF. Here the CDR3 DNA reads TGTGCCTGGAGTAGGATGCGGACTAGCGGGAAAGAGGAGCAGTACTTC. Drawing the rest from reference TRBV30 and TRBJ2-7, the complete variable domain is SQTIHQWPATLVQPVGSPLSLECTVEGTSNPNLYWYRQAAGRGLQLLFYSVGIGQISSEVPQNLSASRPQDRQFILSSKKLLLSDSGFYLCAWSRMRTSGKEEQYFGPGTRLTVT.

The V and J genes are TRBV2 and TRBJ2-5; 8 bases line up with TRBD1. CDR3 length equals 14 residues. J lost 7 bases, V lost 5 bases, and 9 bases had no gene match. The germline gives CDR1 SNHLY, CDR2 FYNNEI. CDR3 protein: CASSRTGIVVTQYF. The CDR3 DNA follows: TGTGCCAGCAGTCGGACAGGGATCGTTGTGACCCAGTACTTC.

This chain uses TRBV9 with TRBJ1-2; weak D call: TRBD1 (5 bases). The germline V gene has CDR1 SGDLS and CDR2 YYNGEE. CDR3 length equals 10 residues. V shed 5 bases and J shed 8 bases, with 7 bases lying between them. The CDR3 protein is CASSGDGYTF. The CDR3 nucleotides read TGTGCCAGCAGTGGGGACGGCTACACCTTC. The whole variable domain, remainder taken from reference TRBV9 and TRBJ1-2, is DSGVTQTPKHLITATGQRVTLRCSPRSGDLSVYWYQQSLDQGLQFLIQYYNGEERAKGNILERFSAQQFPDLHSELNLSSLELGDSALYFCASSGDGYTFGSGTRLTVV.

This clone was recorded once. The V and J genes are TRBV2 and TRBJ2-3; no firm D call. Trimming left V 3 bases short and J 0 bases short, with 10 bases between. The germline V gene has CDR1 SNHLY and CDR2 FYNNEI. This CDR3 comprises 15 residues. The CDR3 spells CASSDVTPSTDTQYF. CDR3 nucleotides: TGTGCCAGCAGTGATGTCACACCTAGCACAGATACGCAGTATTTT.

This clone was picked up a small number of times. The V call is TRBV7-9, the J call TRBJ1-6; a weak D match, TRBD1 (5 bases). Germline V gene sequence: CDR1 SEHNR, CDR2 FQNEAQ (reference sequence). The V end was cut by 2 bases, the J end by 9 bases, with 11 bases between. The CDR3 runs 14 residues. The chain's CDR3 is CASSLSGIGSPLHF. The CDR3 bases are TGTGCCAGCAGCTTATCAGGGATCGGTTCACCCCTCCACTTT. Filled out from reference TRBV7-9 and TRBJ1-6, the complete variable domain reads DTGVSQNPRHKITKRGQNVTFRCDPISEHNRLYWYRQTLGQGPEFLTYFQNEAQLEKSRLLSDRFSAERPKGSFSTLEIQRTEQGDSAMYLCASSLSGIGSPLHFGNGTRLTVT.

CDR3 in DNA: TGTGCCATCAGTGAGGTTGGCTATCAGCCCCAGCATTTT. Translated: CAISEVGYQPQHF. The rearrangement joins TRBV10-3 to TRBJ1-5; D is ambiguous. The CDR3 loop spans 13 amino acids. CDR1 is ENHRY and CDR2 is SYGVKD in the germline V gene. V shed 2 bases and J shed 5 bases, with 7 bases lying between them.

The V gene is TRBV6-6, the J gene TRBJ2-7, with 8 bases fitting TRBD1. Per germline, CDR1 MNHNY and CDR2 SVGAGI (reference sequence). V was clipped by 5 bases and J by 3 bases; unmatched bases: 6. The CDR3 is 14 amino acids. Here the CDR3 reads CASSQGASYYEQYF. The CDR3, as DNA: TGTGCCAGCAGTCAGGGGGCTTCCTACTACGAGCAGTACTTC.

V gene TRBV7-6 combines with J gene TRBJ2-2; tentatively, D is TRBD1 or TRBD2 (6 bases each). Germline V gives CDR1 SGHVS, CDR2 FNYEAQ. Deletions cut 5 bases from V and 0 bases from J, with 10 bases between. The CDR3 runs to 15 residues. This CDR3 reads CASSRGTPNTGELFF. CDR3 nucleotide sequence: TGTGCCAGCAGCCGCGGGACACCGAACACCGGGGAGCTGTTTTTT.

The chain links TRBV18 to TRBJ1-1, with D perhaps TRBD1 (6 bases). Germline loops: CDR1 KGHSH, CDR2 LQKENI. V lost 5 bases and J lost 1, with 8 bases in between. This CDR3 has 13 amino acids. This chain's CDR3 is CASSMDRNTEAFF. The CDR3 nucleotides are TGTGCCAGCTCAATGGACAGGAACACTGAAGCTTTCTTT.

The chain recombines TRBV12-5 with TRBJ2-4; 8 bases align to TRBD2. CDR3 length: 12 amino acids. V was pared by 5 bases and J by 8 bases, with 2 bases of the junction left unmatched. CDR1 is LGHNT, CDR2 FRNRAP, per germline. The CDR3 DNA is TGTGCTAGTGGTGGGACTAGAGACATTCAGTACTTC. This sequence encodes CASGGTRDIQYF.

The CDR3 is CASRAGSNSPLHF. CDR3 DNA: TGTGCCAGCAGAGCAGGGTCCAATTCACCCCTCCACTTT. The chain recombines TRBV2 with TRBJ1-6, with D perhaps matching TRBD1 (5 bases). The CDR3 consists of 13 residues. Germline CDR1 is SNHLY and CDR2 is FYNNEI. V gave up 6 bases and J gave up 7 bases, with 10 bases separating them.

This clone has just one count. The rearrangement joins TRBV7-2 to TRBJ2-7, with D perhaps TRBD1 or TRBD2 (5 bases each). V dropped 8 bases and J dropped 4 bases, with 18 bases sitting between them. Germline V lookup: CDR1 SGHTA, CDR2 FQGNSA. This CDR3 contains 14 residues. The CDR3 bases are TGTGCCAGCGTCCCCGGGGCCGCTTATTACGAGCAGTACTTC. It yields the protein CASVPGAAYYEQYF.

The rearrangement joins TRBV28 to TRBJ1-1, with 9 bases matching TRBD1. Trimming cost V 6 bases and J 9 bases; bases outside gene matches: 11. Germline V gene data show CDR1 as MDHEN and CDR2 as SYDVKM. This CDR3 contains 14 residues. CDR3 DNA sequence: TGTGCCAGCAGCCCCGCCCCCGGGACAGGGAAAGCTTTCTTT. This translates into CASSPAPGTGKAFF.

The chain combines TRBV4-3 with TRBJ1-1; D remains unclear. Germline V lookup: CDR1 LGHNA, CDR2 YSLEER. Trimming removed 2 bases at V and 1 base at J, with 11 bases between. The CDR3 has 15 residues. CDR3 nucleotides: TGCGCCAGCAGCCAATCGTCGGCAGCGAACACTGAAGCTTTCTTT. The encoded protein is CASSQSSAANTEAFF.

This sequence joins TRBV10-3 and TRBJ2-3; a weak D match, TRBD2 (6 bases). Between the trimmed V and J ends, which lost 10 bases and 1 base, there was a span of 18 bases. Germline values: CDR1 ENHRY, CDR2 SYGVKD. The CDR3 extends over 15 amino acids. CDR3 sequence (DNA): TGTGCCACAAGGGATGGCGGGGAGGGCACAGATACGCAGTATTTT. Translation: CATRDGGEGTDTQYF.

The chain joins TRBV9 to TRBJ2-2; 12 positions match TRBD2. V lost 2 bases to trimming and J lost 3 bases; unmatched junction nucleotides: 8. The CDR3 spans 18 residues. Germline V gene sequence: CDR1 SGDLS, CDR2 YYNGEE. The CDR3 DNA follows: TGTGCCAGCAGCGTCGGACTAGCGGGGTTGAAGGACACCGGGGAGCTGTTTTTT. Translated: CASSVGLAGLKDTGELFF.

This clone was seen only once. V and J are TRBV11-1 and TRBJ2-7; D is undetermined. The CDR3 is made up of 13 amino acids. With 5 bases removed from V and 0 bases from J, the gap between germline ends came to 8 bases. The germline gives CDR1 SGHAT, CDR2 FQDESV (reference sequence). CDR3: CASSLQSSYEQYF. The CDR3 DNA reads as TGTGCCAGCAGCCTACAGAGCTCCTACGAGCAGTACTTC.

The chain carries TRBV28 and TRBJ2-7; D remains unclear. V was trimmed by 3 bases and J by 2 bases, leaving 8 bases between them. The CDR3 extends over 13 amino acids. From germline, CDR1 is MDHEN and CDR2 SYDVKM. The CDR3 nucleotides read TGTGCCAGCAGTTTTACAGTCCCCTACGAGCAGTACTTC. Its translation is CASSFTVPYEQYF.

The CDR3 reads CARSRLLAGGRYEQFF. The CDR3 coding sequence is TGTGCCAGATCAAGGCTTCTAGCGGGGGGGCGGTATGAGCAGTTCTTC. The chain uses TRBV11-2 and TRBJ2-1; the match to TRBD2 covers 12 bases. V lost 9 bases to trimming and J lost 8 bases; unmatched junction nucleotides: 14. Germline V gene data show CDR1 as SGHAT and CDR2 as FQNNGV. The CDR3 is 16 amino acids. The full variable domain, in which reference TRBV11-2 and TRBJ2-1 provide the parts outside the CDR3, is EAGVAQSPRYKIIEKRQSVAFWCNPISGHATLYWYQQILGQGPKLLIQFQNNGVVDDSQLPKDRFSAERLKGVDSTLKIQPAKLEDSAVYLCARSRLLAGGRYEQFFGPGTRLTVL.

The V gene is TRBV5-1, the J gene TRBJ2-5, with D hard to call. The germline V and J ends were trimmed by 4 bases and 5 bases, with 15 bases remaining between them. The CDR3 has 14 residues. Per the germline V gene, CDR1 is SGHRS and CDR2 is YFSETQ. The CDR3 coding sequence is TGCGCCAGCAGCGCCAGCCAGGTCCGGGAGACCCAGTACTTC. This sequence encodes CASSASQVRETQYF.

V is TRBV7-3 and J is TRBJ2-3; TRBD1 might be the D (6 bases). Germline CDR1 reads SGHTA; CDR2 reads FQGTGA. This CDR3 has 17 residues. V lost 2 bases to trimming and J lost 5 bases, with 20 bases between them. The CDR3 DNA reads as TGTGCCAGCAGCTTATACGCCCCTCCAGGGGCGGGAGATACGCAGTATTTT. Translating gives CASSLYAPPGAGDTQYF.